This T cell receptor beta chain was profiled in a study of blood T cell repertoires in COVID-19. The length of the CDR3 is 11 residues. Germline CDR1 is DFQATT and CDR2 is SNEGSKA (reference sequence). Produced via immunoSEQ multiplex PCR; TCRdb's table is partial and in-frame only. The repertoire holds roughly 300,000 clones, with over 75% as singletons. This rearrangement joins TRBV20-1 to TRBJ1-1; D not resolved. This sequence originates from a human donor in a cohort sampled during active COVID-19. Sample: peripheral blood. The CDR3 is CSVRLKTEAFF. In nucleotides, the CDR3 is TGCAGCGTCAGACTTAAAACTGAAGCTTTCTTT.